A single sample is the source of the 17 T cell receptor beta chains below, sequenced in a study of CD8+ T cells in alopecia areata. Isolated RNA was reverse transcribed into cDNA used as the sequencing template. Measured with immunoSEQ multiplex PCR; TCRdb has only the in-frame clones, and not every one. The sample records over 95,000 clones, around three fifths being singletons. Treatment denoted: oral pan-JAK inhibitor, 5-10 mg twice daily. The source was CD4+ T cells sorted from blood, collected at week 24, from a patient treated with tofacitinib. The receptors stem from a human donor with alopecia areata.

The rearrangement joins TRBV29-1 to TRBJ1-1, with no clear D. Trimming removed 5 bases at V and 11 bases at J, with 18 bases between. The CDR3 extends over 12 amino acids. Germline V gene lookup returns CDR1 SQVTM and CDR2 ANQGSEA. The CDR3 region is CSVSEPGDGAFF. The CDR3 DNA is TGCAGCGTTAGCGAGCCCGGCGATGGGGCTTTCTTT.

The chain uses TRBV25-1 and TRBJ2-5, with D possibly matching TRBD2 (5 bases). The CDR3 is 14 amino acids. Trimming took 0 bases from V and 5 from J, leaving 10 bases between them. The germline CDR1 and CDR2 sequences are MGHDK and SYGVNS. The CDR3 region has the DNA TGTGCCAGCAGTGAATATAGAGGGCACGAGACCCAGTACTTC. It is translated as CASSEYRGHETQYF. Looking up the rest from reference TRBV25-1 and TRBJ2-5 gives the full variable domain: EADIYQTPRYLVIGTGKKITLECSQTMGHDKMYWYQQDPGMELHLIHYSYGVNSTEKGDLSSESTVSRIRTEHFPLTLESARPSHTSQYLCASSEYRGHETQYFGPGTRLLVL.

The chain has TRBV5-1 and TRBJ2-7, with a possible D match to TRBD1 (5 bases). This CDR3 is built from 15 residues. V shed 0 bases and J shed 0 bases, with 10 bases lying between them. CDR1 and CDR2 from the germline V gene are SGHRS and YFSETQ. CDR3 region: CASSLGGLSSYEQYF. CDR3 bases: TGCGCCAGCAGCTTGGGGGGCCTGAGCTCCTACGAGCAGTACTTC.

The chain joins TRBV18 to TRBJ1-6; TRBD1 aligns across 8 bases. Germline lookup yields CDR1 KGHSH and CDR2 LQKENI. The CDR3 is 14 amino acids. With 6 bases clipped from V and 9 bases from J, the junction kept 7 bases outside the gene matches. The CDR3 region is CASSQDRGSSPLHF. The CDR3 DNA is TGTGCCAGCTCTCAAGACAGGGGCAGTTCACCCCTCCACTTT.

This clone appeared a single time. The J gene is TRBJ1-2, the V gene TRBV7-9, with D hard to call. V was trimmed by 1 base and J by 6 bases, leaving 12 bases between them. Germline V gene sequence: CDR1 SEHNR, CDR2 FQNEAQ (reference sequence). The CDR3 length is 14 residues. Here the CDR3 DNA reads TGTGCCAGCAGCTTAGACGGCAGATCTCATGGCTACACCTTC. This encodes CASSLDGRSHGYTF.

This clone was detected only a few times. V gene TRBV30 combines with J gene TRBJ1-5, with 8 bases lining up with TRBD1. This CDR3 has 14 residues. V gave up 2 bases and J gave up 6 bases; unmatched junction bases: 6. Per the germline V gene, CDR1 is GTSNPN and CDR2 is SVGIG (reference sequence). For the CDR3, the DNA is TGTGCCTGGAGTACTGGACAGGGAAGTCAGCCCCAGCATTTT. Protein product: CAWSTGQGSQPQHF.

This clone has more than one count but fewer than ten. The gene calls are TRBV29-1 and TRBJ2-1, with TRBD1 matching over 11 bases. CDR1 and CDR2 from the germline V gene are SQVTM and ANQGSEA. With V trimmed by 7 bases and J by 12 bases, 14 bases remained unmatched. The CDR3 runs to 14 residues. CDR3 protein: CSATGQGAVRTQFF. The CDR3 bases are TGCAGCGCTACCGGACAGGGGGCGGTCAGAACGCAGTTCTTC.

The chain carries TRBV11-2 and TRBJ2-3, with D uncertain. This CDR3 spans 15 amino acids. V was trimmed by 4 bases and J by 0 bases, leaving 11 bases between them. Germline CDR1 is SGHAT and CDR2 is FQNNGV. The CDR3 nucleotides read TGTGCCAGCAGCTCCCGACAACCTAGCACAGATACGCAGTATTTT. Its translation is CASSSRQPSTDTQYF.

This clone showed up just once. The chain couples TRBV6-5 to TRBJ2-1; tentatively, D is TRBD2 (5 bases). In germline, CDR1 is MNHEY, CDR2 SVGAGI. There are 13 residues in the CDR3. Trimming removed 0 bases from V and 10 bases from J, with 10 bases in between. The CDR3 region is CASSYSLVAEQFF. CDR3 nucleotide sequence: TGTGCCAGCAGTTACTCCCTAGTAGCGGAGCAGTTCTTC.

This clone appeared once. V and J are TRBV4-2 and TRBJ1-2, with 8 nucleotides matching TRBD1. V lost 1 base and J lost 7; bases outside the gene matches: 5. CDR1 LGHNA and CDR2 YNFKEQ come from the germline V gene. The CDR3 totals 14 residues. CDR3 sequence reads: CASSQVGTGGGYTF. Written as DNA, the CDR3 is TGTGCCAGCAGCCAAGTAGGGACAGGCGGTGGCTACACCTTC.

The chain joins TRBV11-2 to TRBJ2-5; no clear D. This CDR3 has 16 amino acids. V gave up 2 bases and J gave up 5 bases, with 18 bases separating them. In germline, CDR1 is SGHAT, CDR2 FQNNGV. The CDR3 spells CASSLRVSAERETQYF. The CDR3 bases are TGTGCCAGCAGCTTACGAGTTTCGGCGGAACGGGAGACCCAGTACTTC.

CDR3 loop: CTPHSSKTGPEAFF. In DNA, the CDR3 is TGCACTCCCCATAGCAGCAAGACTGGCCCTGAAGCTTTCTTT. The chain is built from TRBV29-1 and TRBJ1-1; D is unresolved. CDR3 size: 14 residues. Germline CDR1 and CDR2: SQVTM and ANQGSEA.

The table lists this clone with a few counts. The chain joins TRBV10-3 to TRBJ1-1; D is perhaps TRBD1 (5 bases). The ends were cut back, 11 bases at V and 1 base at J, with 14 bases in the middle. This CDR3 contains 13 residues. Germline V lookup: CDR1 ENHRY, CDR2 SYGVKD. The CDR3 reads CAATQGRNTEAFF. The CDR3 DNA sequence: TGTGCCGCCACTCAGGGCAGGAACACTGAAGCTTTCTTT.

In the case of this clone: Other DNA sequences in this specimen translate into the identical CDR3. The rearrangement joins TRBV20-1 to TRBJ2-1; D not resolved. Per the germline V gene, CDR1 is DFQATT and CDR2 is SNEGSKA (reference sequence). CDR3 length: 11 amino acids. V lost 1 base, J lost 8 bases, and 6 bases lay in between. The CDR3 is CSARGLDEQFF. CDR3 DNA sequence: TGCAGTGCTAGAGGGTTGGATGAGCAGTTCTTC.

This clone appeared a few times. The chain joins TRBV5-1 to TRBJ2-7, with 7 bases that match TRBD1. CDR3 size: 12 residues. Germline loops: CDR1 SGHRS, CDR2 YFSETQ. Unmatched junction bases numbered 3, after V lost 4 bases and J lost 5 bases. The CDR3 here is CASSAQGDEQYF. As DNA, the CDR3 is TGCGCCAGCAGCGCGCAGGGGGACGAGCAGTACTTC.

This clone occurred a few times. The J gene is TRBJ2-2, the V gene TRBV10-3; D ambiguous. Germline values: CDR1 ENHRY, CDR2 SYGVKD. This CDR3 is built from 13 residues. Trimming took 3 bases from V and 2 from J, leaving 4 bases between them. CDR3: CAISEVNTGELFF. The CDR3 DNA reads TGTGCCATCAGTGAAGTCAACACCGGGGAGCTGTTTTTT.

The sample holds a few counts of this clone. The chain couples TRBV29-1 to TRBJ1-1; maybe TRBD1 (6 bases). Trimming pared 7 bases from V and 4 bases from J, leaving 16 bases between. The CDR3 runs 13 residues. Germline V lookup: CDR1 SQVTM, CDR2 ANQGSEA. Here the CDR3 reads CSAETGSGTEAFF. CDR3 nucleotide sequence: TGCAGCGCCGAAACAGGGAGTGGCACTGAAGCTTTCTTT.